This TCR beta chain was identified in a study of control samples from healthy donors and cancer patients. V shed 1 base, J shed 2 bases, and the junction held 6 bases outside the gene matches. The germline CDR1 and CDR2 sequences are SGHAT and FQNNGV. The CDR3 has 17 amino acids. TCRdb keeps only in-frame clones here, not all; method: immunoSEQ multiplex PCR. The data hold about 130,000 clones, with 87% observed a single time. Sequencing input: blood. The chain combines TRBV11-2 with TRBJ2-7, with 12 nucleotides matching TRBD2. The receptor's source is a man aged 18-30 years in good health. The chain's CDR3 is CASSLVLTSGSTYEQYF. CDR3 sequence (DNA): TGTGCCAGCAGCTTAGTCCTGACTAGCGGGAGTACCTACGAGCAGTACTTC. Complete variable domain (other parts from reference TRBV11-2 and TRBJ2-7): EAGVAQSPRYKIIEKRQSVAFWCNPISGHATLYWYQQILGQGPKLLIQFQNNGVVDDSQLPKDRFSAERLKGVDSTLKIQPAKLEDSAVYLCASSLVLTSGSTYEQYFGPGTRLTVT.